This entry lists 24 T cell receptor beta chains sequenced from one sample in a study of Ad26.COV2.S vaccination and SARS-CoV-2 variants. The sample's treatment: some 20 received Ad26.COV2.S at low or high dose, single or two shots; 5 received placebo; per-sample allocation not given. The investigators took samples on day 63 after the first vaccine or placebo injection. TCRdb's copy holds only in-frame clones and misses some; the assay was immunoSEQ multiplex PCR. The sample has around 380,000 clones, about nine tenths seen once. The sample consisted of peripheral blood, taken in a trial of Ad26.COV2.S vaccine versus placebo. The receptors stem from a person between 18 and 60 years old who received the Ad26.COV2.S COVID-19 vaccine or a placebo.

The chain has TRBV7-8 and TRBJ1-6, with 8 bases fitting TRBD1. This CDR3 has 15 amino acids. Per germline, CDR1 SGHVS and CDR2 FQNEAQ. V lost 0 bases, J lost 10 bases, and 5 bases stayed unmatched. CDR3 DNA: TGTGCCAGCAGCTTAGCGCGGACAGGGCGATCACCCCTCCACTTT. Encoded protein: CASSLARTGRSPLHF.

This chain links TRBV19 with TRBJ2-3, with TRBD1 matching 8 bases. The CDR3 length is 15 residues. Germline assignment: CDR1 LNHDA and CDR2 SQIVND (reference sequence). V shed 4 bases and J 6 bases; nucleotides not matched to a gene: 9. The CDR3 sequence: CASSRLTGVRDTQYF. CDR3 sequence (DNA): TGTGCCAGTAGTAGGTTGACAGGGGTTCGGGATACGCAGTATTTT.

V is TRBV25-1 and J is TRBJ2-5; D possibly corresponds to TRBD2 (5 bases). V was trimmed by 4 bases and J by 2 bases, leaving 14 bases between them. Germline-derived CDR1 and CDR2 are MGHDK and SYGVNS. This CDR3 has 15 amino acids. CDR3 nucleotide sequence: TGTGCCAGCAGTGCGAAGAGCGGACCTCAAGAGACCCAGTACTTC. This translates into CASSAKSGPQETQYF.

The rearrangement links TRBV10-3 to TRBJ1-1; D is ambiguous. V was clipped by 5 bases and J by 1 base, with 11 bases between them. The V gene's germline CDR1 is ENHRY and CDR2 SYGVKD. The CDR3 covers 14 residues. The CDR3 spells CAISLDGPNTEAFF. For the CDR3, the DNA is TGTGCCATCAGTTTGGACGGACCGAACACTGAAGCTTTCTTT.

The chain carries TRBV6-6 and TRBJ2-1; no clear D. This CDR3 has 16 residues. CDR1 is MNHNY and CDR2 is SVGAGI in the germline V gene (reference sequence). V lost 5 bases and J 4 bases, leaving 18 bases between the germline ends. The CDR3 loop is CASSRREVELYNEQFF. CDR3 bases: TGTGCCAGCAGTCGTAGGGAAGTAGAGCTATACAATGAGCAGTTCTTC.

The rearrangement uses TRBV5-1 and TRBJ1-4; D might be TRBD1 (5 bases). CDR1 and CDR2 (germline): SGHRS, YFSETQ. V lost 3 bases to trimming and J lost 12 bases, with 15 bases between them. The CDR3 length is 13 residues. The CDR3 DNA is TGCGCCAGCAGCTCGGACGGGGGTCTAGAACTGTTTTTT. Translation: CASSSDGGLELFF. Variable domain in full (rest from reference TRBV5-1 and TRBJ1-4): KAGVTQTPRYLIKTRGQQVTLSCSPISGHRSVSWYQQTPGQGLQFLFEYFSETQRNKGNFPGRFSGRQFSNSRSEMNVSTLELGDSALYLCASSSDGGLELFFGSGTQLSVL.

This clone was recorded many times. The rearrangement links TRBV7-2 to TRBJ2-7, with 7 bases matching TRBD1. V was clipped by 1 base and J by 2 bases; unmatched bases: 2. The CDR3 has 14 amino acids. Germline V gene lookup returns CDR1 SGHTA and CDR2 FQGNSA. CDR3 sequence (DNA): TGTGCCAGCAGCTTAGGACAGGGAACCTACGAGCAGTACTTC. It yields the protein CASSLGQGTYEQYF. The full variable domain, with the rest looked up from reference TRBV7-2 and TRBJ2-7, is GAGVSQSPSNKVTEKGKDVELRCDPISGHTALYWYRQSLGQGLEFLIYFQGNSAPDKSGLPSDRFSAERTGGSVSTLTIQRTQQEDSAVYLCASSLGQGTYEQYFGPGTRLTVT.

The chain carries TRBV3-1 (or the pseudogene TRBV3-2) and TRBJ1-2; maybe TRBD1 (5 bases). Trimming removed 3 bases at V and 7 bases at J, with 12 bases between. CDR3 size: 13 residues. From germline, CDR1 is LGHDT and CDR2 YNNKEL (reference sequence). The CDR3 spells CASSQGGERGYTF. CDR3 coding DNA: TGTGCCAGCAGCCAGGGGGGGGAGCGTGGCTACACCTTC.

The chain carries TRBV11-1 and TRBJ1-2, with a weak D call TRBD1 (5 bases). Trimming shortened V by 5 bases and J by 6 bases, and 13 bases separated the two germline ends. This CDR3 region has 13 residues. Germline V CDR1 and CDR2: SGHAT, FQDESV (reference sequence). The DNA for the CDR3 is TGTGCCAGCAGCGCGGGGGAGGTGGATGGCTACACCTTC. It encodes CASSAGEVDGYTF.

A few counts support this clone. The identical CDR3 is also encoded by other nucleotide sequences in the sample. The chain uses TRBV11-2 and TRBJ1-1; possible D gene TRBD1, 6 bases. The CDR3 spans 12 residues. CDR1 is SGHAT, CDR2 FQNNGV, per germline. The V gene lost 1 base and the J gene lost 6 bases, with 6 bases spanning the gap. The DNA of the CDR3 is TGTGCCAGCAGCTTAGCAGGGGCTGAAGCTTTCTTT. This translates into CASSLAGAEAFF.

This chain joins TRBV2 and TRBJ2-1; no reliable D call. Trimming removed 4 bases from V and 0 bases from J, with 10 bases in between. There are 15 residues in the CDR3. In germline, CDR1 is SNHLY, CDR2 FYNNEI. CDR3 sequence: CASSARLSSYNEQFF. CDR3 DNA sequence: TGTGCCAGCAGTGCGAGACTGAGCTCCTACAATGAGCAGTTCTTC.

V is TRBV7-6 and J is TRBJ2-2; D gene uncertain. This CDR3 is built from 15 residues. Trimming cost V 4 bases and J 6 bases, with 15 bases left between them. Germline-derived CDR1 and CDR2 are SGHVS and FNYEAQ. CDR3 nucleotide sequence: TGTGCCAGCAGCTCATTTCCTAAGGGCGCCGGGGAGCTGTTTTTT. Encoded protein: CASSSFPKGAGELFF.

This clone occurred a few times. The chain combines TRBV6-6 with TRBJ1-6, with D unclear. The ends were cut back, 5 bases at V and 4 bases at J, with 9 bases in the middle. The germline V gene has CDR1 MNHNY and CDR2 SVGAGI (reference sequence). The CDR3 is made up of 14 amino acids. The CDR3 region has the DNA TGTGCCAGCAGTCCGGAAACGTATAATTCACCCCTCCACTTT. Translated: CASSPETYNSPLHF.

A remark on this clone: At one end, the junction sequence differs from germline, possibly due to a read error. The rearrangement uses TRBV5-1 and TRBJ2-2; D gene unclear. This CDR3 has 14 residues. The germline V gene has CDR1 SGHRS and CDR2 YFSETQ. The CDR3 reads CASSLEGYTGELFF. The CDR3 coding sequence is TGCGCCAGCAGCTTGGAAGGGTACACGGGGGAGCTGTTTTTT.

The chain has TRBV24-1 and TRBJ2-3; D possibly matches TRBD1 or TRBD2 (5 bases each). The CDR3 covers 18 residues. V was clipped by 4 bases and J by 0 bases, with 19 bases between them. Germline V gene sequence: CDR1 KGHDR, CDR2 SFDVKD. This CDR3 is CATSDPEGSAYSTDTQYF. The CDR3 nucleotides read TGTGCCACCAGTGACCCAGAGGGGTCCGCATATAGCACAGATACGCAGTATTTT.

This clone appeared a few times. Written as DNA, the CDR3 is TGTGCCAGCAGCTTAGGAAGGGCCAATTCACCCCTCCACTTT. As protein: CASSLGRANSPLHF. The chain joins TRBV13 to TRBJ1-6, with unresolved D. Germline values: CDR1 PRHDT, CDR2 FYEKMQ (reference sequence). The CDR3 is 14 amino acids. V lost 0 bases, J lost 7 bases, and 7 bases lay in between.

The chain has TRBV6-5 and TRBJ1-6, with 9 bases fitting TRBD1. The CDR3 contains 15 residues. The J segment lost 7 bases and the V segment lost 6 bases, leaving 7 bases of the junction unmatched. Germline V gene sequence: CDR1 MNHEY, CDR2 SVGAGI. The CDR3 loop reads CASSQTGGWNSPLHF. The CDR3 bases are TGTGCCAGCAGCCAGACAGGGGGGTGGAATTCACCCCTCCACTTT.

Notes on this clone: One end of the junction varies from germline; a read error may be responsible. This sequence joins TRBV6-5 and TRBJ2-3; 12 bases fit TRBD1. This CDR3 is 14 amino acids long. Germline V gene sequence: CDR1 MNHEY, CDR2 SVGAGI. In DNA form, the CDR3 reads TGTGCCAGCAGCCGGGGACAGGGGGCCGCGCGGGGTTTTTTT. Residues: CASSRGQGAARGFF.

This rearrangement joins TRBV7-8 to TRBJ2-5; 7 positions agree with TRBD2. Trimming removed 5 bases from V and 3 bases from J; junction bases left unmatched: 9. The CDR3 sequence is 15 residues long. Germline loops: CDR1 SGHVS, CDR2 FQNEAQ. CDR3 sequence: CASSPNDGLEETQYF. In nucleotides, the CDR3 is TGTGCCAGCAGCCCCAACGACGGACTAGAAGAGACCCAGTACTTC. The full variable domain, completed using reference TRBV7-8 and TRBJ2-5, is GAGVSQSPRYKVAKRGQDVALRCDPISGHVSLFWYQQALGQGPEFLTYFQNEAQLDKSGLPSDRFFAERPEGSVSTLKIQRTQQEDSAVYLCASSPNDGLEETQYFGPGTRLLVL.

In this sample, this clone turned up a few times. CDR3 DNA sequence: TGTGCCAGCAGCGTGGACAGGAACACTGAAGCTTTCTTT. This translates into CASSVDRNTEAFF. The chain links TRBV6-4 to TRBJ1-1, with D perhaps TRBD1 (6 bases). V shed 6 bases and J shed 1 base, with 9 bases lying between them. Germline CDR1 MRHNA, CDR2 SNTAGT. The length of the CDR3 is 13 residues.

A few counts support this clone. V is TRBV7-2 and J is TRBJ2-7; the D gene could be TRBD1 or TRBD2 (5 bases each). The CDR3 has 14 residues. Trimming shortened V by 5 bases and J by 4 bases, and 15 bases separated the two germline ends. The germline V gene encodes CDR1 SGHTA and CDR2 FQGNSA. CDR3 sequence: CASSEGPQGYEQYF. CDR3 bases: TGTGCCAGCAGCGAGGGACCCCAAGGGTACGAGCAGTACTTC.

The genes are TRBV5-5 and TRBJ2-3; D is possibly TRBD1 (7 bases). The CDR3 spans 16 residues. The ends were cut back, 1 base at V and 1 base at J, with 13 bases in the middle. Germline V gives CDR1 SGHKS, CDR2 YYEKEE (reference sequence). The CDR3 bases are TGTGCCAGCAGCTTGAATGACAGGGAGGGCACAGATACGCAGTATTTT. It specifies CASSLNDREGTDTQYF.

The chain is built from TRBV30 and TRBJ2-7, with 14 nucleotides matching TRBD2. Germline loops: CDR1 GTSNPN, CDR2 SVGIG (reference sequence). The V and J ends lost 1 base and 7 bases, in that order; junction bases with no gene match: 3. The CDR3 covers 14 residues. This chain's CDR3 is CAWSEGLAGAEQYF. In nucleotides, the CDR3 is TGTGCCTGGAGTGAGGGACTAGCGGGAGCAGAGCAGTACTTC.

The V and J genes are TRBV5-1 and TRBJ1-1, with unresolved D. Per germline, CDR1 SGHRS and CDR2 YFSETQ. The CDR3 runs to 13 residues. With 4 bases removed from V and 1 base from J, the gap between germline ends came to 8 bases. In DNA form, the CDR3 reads TGCGCCAGCAGCCCAGAGACGAACACTGAAGCTTTCTTT. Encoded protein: CASSPETNTEAFF.